The 32 T cell receptor beta chains given below trace back to one sample, sequenced in a study of CD8+CD57+ T cells in acquired aplastic anemia. The template used for profiling TCR beta VDJ and CDR3 was genomic DNA. Via MiXCR, TCRdb re-called the reads, giving one row per CDR3 protein. Among fewer than 300,000 distinct CDR3 sequences listed, roughly 80% were seen once. CD8+CD57+ cell expansion had been shown by flow cytometry in patients chosen for sequencing. The sample comprised sorted CD4+, CD8+, or CD8+CD57+ T cells (not recorded which) from PBMCs. These receptors were obtained from a human donor with aplastic anemia.

This clonotype has a single count. The chain carries TRBV2 and TRBJ2-6; the D gene is possibly TRBD2 (5 bases). Germline lookup yields CDR1 SNHLY and CDR2 FYNNEI. The V gene lost 6 bases and the J gene lost 4 bases, with 16 bases spanning the gap. The CDR3 extends over 16 amino acids. The CDR3 DNA sequence: TGTGCCAGCAGGGACGCGGGTAGCTACGGGGCCAACGTCCTGACTTTC. It is translated as CASRDAGSYGANVLTF.

The chain links TRBV5-4 to TRBJ1-1; D unresolved. Germline CDR1 SGHNT, CDR2 YYREEE (reference sequence). This CDR3 is 15 amino acids long. The V gene lost 2 bases and the J gene lost 2 bases, with 13 bases spanning the gap. The CDR3 sequence is CASSFSSDHNTEAFF. CDR3 nucleotide sequence: TGTGCCAGCAGCTTTTCTAGCGACCACAACACTGAAGCTTTCTTT.

This sequence joins TRBV9 and TRBJ1-4; D may be TRBD1 (6 bases). CDR1 and CDR2 from the germline V gene are SGDLS and YYNGEE. Trimming shortened V by 0 bases and J by 14 bases, and 20 bases separated the two germline ends. The CDR3 is 15 residues long. CDR3 bases: TGTGCCAGCAGCGTAGGAGGACAGAGCACAGATACGCTGTTTTTT. Translating gives CASSVGGQSTDTLFF.

About this clonotype: The CDR3 carries no conserved terminal phenylalanine or tryptophan, so it likely arises from a read error. It is unclear where the CDR3 begins or ends on the DNA, so no DNA is shown, and the CDR3 is as TCRdb lists it. The V gene is TRBV19, the J gene TRBJ1-6. The CDR3 length is 16 residues, termini included. The V gene's germline CDR1 is LNHDA and CDR2 SQIVND (reference sequence). The CDR3 protein is CASSIGSGAYNEQLFV.

The chain is built from TRBV10-3 and TRBJ1-2; D might be TRBD1 (5 bases). Looked up from germline, CDR1 is ENHRY and CDR2 is SYGVKD. The ends were cut back, 2 bases at V and 4 bases at J, with 11 bases in the middle. The CDR3 sequence is 14 residues long. The CDR3 nucleotides are TGTGCCATCAGTGAGGGAGAGAGGGGCTATGGCTACACCTTC. Its protein is CAISEGERGYGYTF.

This sequence joins TRBV24-1 and TRBJ2-1; TRBD2 is a possible D gene (7 bases). The CDR3 runs 16 residues. The V end was cut by 5 bases, the J end by 9 bases, with 22 bases between. The V gene's germline CDR1 is KGHDR and CDR2 SFDVKD. CDR3 DNA sequence: TGTGCCACCAGTGGGGGGGGCGGAAGCCGTCGGGCTGAGCAGTTCTTC. It is translated as CATSGGGGSRRAEQFF.

This clonotype showed up many times. The chain couples TRBV5-1 to TRBJ2-3, with 7 bases lining up with TRBD2. J lost 2 bases, V lost 4 bases, and 7 bases had no gene match. The CDR3 has 15 amino acids. The germline V gene has CDR1 SGHRS and CDR2 YFSETQ. CDR3 sequence: CASSPTSGITDTQYF. The CDR3 DNA reads TGCGCCAGCAGCCCTACCAGCGGGATCACAGATACGCAGTATTTT.

The J gene is TRBJ2-7, the V gene TRBV7-3; D unresolved. The V and J ends lost 2 bases and 2 bases respectively, with 13 bases between them. The CDR3 loop spans 15 amino acids. Germline CDR1 and CDR2: SGHTA and FQGTGA. CDR3 protein: CASSLGLSKAYEQYF. The CDR3 DNA follows: TGTGCCAGCAGCTTAGGGCTATCTAAAGCCTACGAGCAGTACTTC.

Note on this clonotype: Since the CDR3 does not end with the conserved phenylalanine or tryptophan, this likely comes from a read error. V is TRBV2 and J is TRBJ2-6, with D possibly being TRBD1 or TRBD2 (5 bases each). Germline V gene lookup returns CDR1 SNHLY and CDR2 FYNNEI. This CDR3 region has 16 residues. V lost 6 bases and J 10 bases, leaving 22 bases between the germline ends. The CDR3 is CASSFGGSYGPNVLTV. CDR3 bases: TGTGCCAGCAGCTTTGGGGGTAGCTACGGGCCGAACGTCCTGACTGTC.

J is TRBJ1-1 and V is TRBV7-9; 9 bases are a match to TRBD1. Germline loops: CDR1 SEHNR, CDR2 FQNEAQ (reference sequence). There are 14 residues in the CDR3. Trimming took 5 bases from V and 3 from J; bases not matched to a gene: 4. The CDR3 nucleotides are TGTGCCAGCAGCCAGGACAGGGGCTACACTGAAGCTTTCTTT. As protein: CASSQDRGYTEAFF.

Concerning this clonotype: The final CDR3 position lacks the conserved phenylalanine or tryptophan, pointing to a likely read error. The chain links TRBV15 to TRBJ2-6, with D possibly matching TRBD2 (5 bases). CDR1 and CDR2 from the germline V gene are LNHNV and YYDKDF (reference sequence). CDR3 length: 16 amino acids. The chain's CDR3 is CASSLAASYGANVLTL. The CDR3 region has the DNA TGTGCCAGCAGCTTAGCCGCTAGCTACGGGGCCAACGTCCTGACTCTC.

Turning to this clonotype: The junction departs from the called germline gene at one end, perhaps through a read error. V and J are TRBV7-9 and TRBJ2-3; D is possibly TRBD2 (6 bases). This CDR3 region has 14 residues. Germline V lookup: CDR1 SEHNR, CDR2 FQNEAQ (reference sequence). The CDR3: CASSLVRGAQGRHF. The CDR3 DNA is TGTGCCAGCAGCTTAGTACGCGGGGCGCAAGGGAGACACTTT.

The J gene is TRBJ1-1, the V gene TRBV9; D ambiguous. The CDR3 length is 16 residues. V gave up 5 bases and J gave up 9 bases, with 26 bases separating them. CDR1 and CDR2 from the germline V gene are SGDLS and YYNGEE. CDR3 DNA sequence: TGTGCCAGCAGTTACGGTCTAGCAGCCACAGATACGCAAGCTTTCTTT. Translated, it gives CASSYGLAATDTQAFF.

V and J are TRBV7-2 and TRBJ1-2; possibly TRBD1 for D (6 bases). V was trimmed by 4 bases and J by 5 bases, leaving 20 bases between them. Germline loops: CDR1 SGHTA, CDR2 FQGNSA. This CDR3 spans 16 amino acids. This chain's CDR3 is CASSSKGGGLVYGYTF. CDR3 nucleotides: TGTGCCAGCAGCTCAAAGGGGGGCGGGCTGGTATATGGCTACACCTTC.

As to this clonotype: This could be a read error, since a much larger clone is one nucleotide away. The chain has TRBV11-3 and TRBJ2-1; the D gene is possibly TRBD1 (6 bases). Trimming shortened V by 0 bases and J by 3 bases, and 9 bases separated the two germline ends. The CDR3 consists of 15 residues. CDR1 SGHNT and CDR2 YENEEA come from the germline V gene. The CDR3 DNA reads TGTGCCAGCAGCTTAGATCAGACAGGCTACAATGAGCAGTTCTTC. As protein: CASSLDQTGYNEQFF.

This rearrangement joins TRBV5-4 to TRBJ1-2; D perhaps matches TRBD1 (6 bases). Germline V gene data show CDR1 as SGHNT and CDR2 as YYREEE (reference sequence). V gave up 2 bases and J gave up 8 bases, with 22 bases separating them. The CDR3 is made up of 16 amino acids. This CDR3 reads CASSLADRRTEKGYTF. The CDR3 nucleotides read TGTGCCAGCAGCTTAGCGGATAGGCGGACAGAGAAGGGCTACACCTTC.

The chain joins TRBV7-2 to TRBJ2-1; 7 bases are shared with TRBD2. Per the germline V gene, CDR1 is SGHTA and CDR2 is FQGNSA. J was trimmed by 16 bases and V by 5 bases; bases with no gene match: 20. This CDR3 region has 15 residues. The CDR3 nucleotides read TGTGCCAGCAGCCATAAAGGCGCGGAGCAGCGGGACGTCTTCTTC. Its protein is CASSHKGAEQRDVFF.

Remarks on this clonotype: The CDR3 does not end in the conserved phenylalanine or tryptophan, so this is likely a read error. It is unclear where the CDR3 begins or ends on the DNA, so no DNA is shown, and the CDR3 is as TCRdb lists it. The chain is built from TRBV7-8 and TRBJ2-3. The CDR3 has 13 amino acids, counting both end residues. Germline lookup yields CDR1 SGHVS and CDR2 FQNEAQ. The CDR3: CASRLAGRDDTQY.

This rearrangement joins TRBV7-6 to TRBJ1-5; D perhaps matches TRBD1 (6 bases). V lost 5 bases to trimming and J lost 7 bases, with 12 bases between them. Germline V gene data show CDR1 as SGHVS and CDR2 as FNYEAQ. The length of the CDR3 is 13 residues. The CDR3 DNA follows: TGTGCCAGCAGCGCCTACGACAGGCAGCCCCAGCATTTT. Translation gives CASSAYDRQPQHF.

This sequence joins TRBV5-1 and TRBJ2-7; no reliable D call. CDR1 is SGHRS, CDR2 YFSETQ, per germline. The CDR3 is 16 residues long. Trimming took 1 base from V and 0 from J, leaving 14 bases between them. The CDR3 sequence is CASSLRSDDNSYEQYV. The CDR3 DNA reads TGCGCCAGCAGCTTGCGTTCGGACGATAACTCCTACGAGCAGTACGTC.

The V call is TRBV5-1, the J call TRBJ1-2; D is unclear. The CDR3 has 16 amino acids. Germline-derived CDR1 and CDR2 are SGHRS and YFSETQ. The V end lost 0 bases, the J end lost 6 bases, and 18 bases lay between the germline ends. CDR3 residues: CASSLVPGSPYDGYTF. Written as DNA, the CDR3 is TGCGCCAGCAGCTTGGTTCCGGGCTCCCCATATGATGGCTACACCTTC.

With respect to this clonotype: The CDR3 does not end in the conserved phenylalanine or tryptophan, so this is likely a read error. The DNA is left out, because the CDR3 cannot be placed on it with certainty; the CDR3 is given as TCRdb lists it. V is TRBV7-3 and J is TRBJ1-2; the D segment call TRBD1 is taken from the table without a DNA check. CDR1 is SGHTA, CDR2 FQGTGA, per germline. The CDR3 comprises 13 residues, both ends counted. CDR3 residues: CASSLSGAGQDEA.

This clonotype was counted once. A read error may produce the germline difference seen at one junction end. The chain links TRBV15 to TRBJ1-2; 9 nucleotides align to TRBD1. Looked up from germline, CDR1 is LNHNV and CDR2 is YYDKDF (reference sequence). The CDR3 totals 16 residues. The CDR3 region has the DNA TGTGCCAGCAGCTCACGGGACAGGGAAGTGGCCTATGGCTACACCTTC. Translation gives CASSSRDREVAYGYTF.

The table lists this clonotype with a few counts. This chain joins TRBV7-8 and TRBJ2-7, with D possibly TRBD2 on 6 matching bases. The germline V gene has CDR1 SGHVS and CDR2 FQNEAQ. The ends were cut back, 0 bases at V and 1 base at J, with 19 bases in the middle. CDR3 length: 18 amino acids. The CDR3 spells CASSLAGGAETQSYEQYV. In nucleotides, the CDR3 is TGTGCCAGCAGCTTAGCGGGAGGTGCCGAAACGCAGTCCTACGAGCAGTACGTC.

This clonotype was found once. V and J are TRBV5-1 and TRBJ1-2; perhaps TRBD1 as D (5 bases). This CDR3 contains 17 residues. V lost 1 base and J 3 bases, leaving 19 bases between the germline ends. Germline loops: CDR1 SGHRS, CDR2 YFSETQ. The CDR3 loop is CASSLTRGTQVDYGYTF. CDR3 in DNA: TGCGCCAGCAGCTTGACGCGGGGGACCCAGGTAGACTATGGCTACACCTTC.

V usage is TRBV7-6 and J usage is TRBJ2-2, with 7 bases lining up with TRBD2. The CDR3 is made up of 16 amino acids. V shed 0 bases and J 12 bases; nucleotides not matched to a gene: 13. Per germline, CDR1 SGHVS and CDR2 FNYEAQ. Here the CDR3 DNA reads TGTGCCAGCAGCTTAGCGCCCCTAGCGGCTAAGACCCAGCTGTTTTTT. Residues: CASSLAPLAAKTQLFF.

With respect to this clonotype: One end of the junction is discordant with germline, which a read error may explain. The chain links TRBV7-6 to TRBJ2-3; D is unclear. Germline CDR1 reads SGHVS; CDR2 reads FNYEAQ. CDR3 size: 14 residues. The CDR3 nucleotides read TGTGCCAGCAGCTTAGCGAGATGTCCTTATACCCAGTATTTT. Translation gives CASSLARCPYTQYF.

A remark on this clonotype: At one end, the junction sequence differs from germline, possibly due to a read error. V is TRBV12-3 or TRBV12-4 and J is TRBJ2-3; TRBD2 matches at 8 bases. The CDR3 has 16 residues. CDR3 bases: TGTGCCAGCAGCTTAGAACTAGCGGCCACCAGGGAGCTGCAGTATTTT. As protein: CASSLELAATRELQYF.

In the case of this clonotype: Likely a read error: the CDR3 ends without its conserved phenylalanine or tryptophan. The rearrangement links TRBV12-3 or TRBV12-4 to TRBJ1-4; D ambiguous. V dropped 4 bases and J dropped 4 bases, with 19 bases sitting between them. The CDR3 consists of 17 residues. The CDR3 nucleotides read TGTGCCAGCAGTTCGTCTTCAGGAGAACAAATTAATGAAAAACTGTTTTCT. Its protein is CASSSSSGEQINEKLFS.

V gene TRBV7-9 combines with J gene TRBJ2-3, with 9 bases aligning to TRBD2. Per the germline V gene, CDR1 is SEHNR and CDR2 is FQNEAQ (reference sequence). The junction had 14 bases not matched to a gene; V was cut back by 1 base and J by 9 bases. This CDR3 has 17 amino acids. The CDR3 sequence: CASSLERSGGSEETQYF. CDR3 in DNA: TGTGCCAGCAGCTTAGAAAGAAGCGGGGGGAGCGAAGAGACGCAGTATTTT.

This clonotype was found a few times. The V call is TRBV10-3, the J call TRBJ2-6, with a possible D match to TRBD2 (5 bases). This CDR3 comprises 15 residues. Germline CDR1 ENHRY, CDR2 SYGVKD. V was clipped by 4 bases and J by 0 bases, with 7 bases between them. The chain's CDR3 is CAISGESSGANVLTF. In DNA form, the CDR3 reads TGTGCCATCAGTGGGGAGTCCTCTGGGGCCAACGTCCTGACTTTC.

The V call is TRBV7-8, the J call TRBJ2-7; D perhaps matches TRBD2 (6 bases). CDR1 is SGHVS and CDR2 is FQNEAQ in the germline V gene. Trimming removed 3 bases at V and 2 bases at J, with 11 bases between. The CDR3 contains 14 residues. The CDR3 protein is CASSFARGTYEQYF. In DNA form, the CDR3 reads TGTGCCAGCAGCTTCGCGCGGGGTACCTACGAGCAGTACTTC.